This T cell receptor (beta chain) was captured by sequencing in a study of vaccination effects on CD4 cells after COVID-19. Overall study context: Antigen-specific CD4+ T cells were first expanded with viral peptide pools by the ViraFEST assay and only then sequenced. A median of 72 days separated the second dose and sampling. Study-level results: Marked clonal contraction was seen in infection- and vaccine-induced clones late after vaccination.

Trimming took off 4 bases at V and 3 bases at J, with 10 bases between the two ends. CDR3 length: 13 residues. Germline CDR1 reads SGHRS; CDR2 reads YFSETQ. Culture lasted approximately 10 days before CD4+ T cell isolation. BNT162b2 vaccine or mRNA-1273 vaccine was given to participants in two doses. Half-medium changes using IL-2 medium occurred on days 3 and 7. In the case of this clone: Its matching antigen is unknown.

Produced via immunoSEQ multiplex PCR; TCRdb's table is partial and in-frame only. The data contain tens of thousands of clones, around 79% of them singletons. This receptor was taken from a human donor who received a COVID-19 vaccine. The chain joins TRBV5-1 to TRBJ2-5; D gene unclear. This specimen consisted of CD4+ T cells from PBMCs cultured without peptide, obtained after COVID-19 vaccination. The CDR3 DNA is TGCGCCAGCAGCCCCTCGTTCAAAGAGACCCAGTACTTC. It is translated as CASSPSFKETQYF.